One and the same sample provided the 14 T cell receptor beta chains below, sequenced in a study of a mutant IDH1 vaccine in newly diagnosed glioma. These receptors have no known antigen. The method was immunoSEQ multiplex PCR; TCRdb's version includes in-frame clones alone and lacks a portion of them. This table holds around 50,000 clones, 90% found once. Described time point: week 5, during vaccination. The study gave 300 ug of mutant IDH1 20-mer peptide per vaccine dose, with topical imiquimod. This specimen was PBMCs, taken from a glioma patient whose treatment included an IDH1 peptide vaccine. The receptors derive from a woman aged 35 to 49 with glioma.

This chain uses TRBV5-4 with TRBJ2-7; 7 bases agree with TRBD2. Germline V lookup: CDR1 SGHNT, CDR2 YYREEE (reference sequence). The CDR3 runs to 15 residues. Trimming cost V 6 bases and J 0 bases; bases outside gene matches: 9. In DNA, the CDR3 is TGTGCCAGCACCCTGAGGGGCGGGAGCTCCTACGAGCAGTACTTC. It specifies CASTLRGGSSYEQYF.

This clone is deemed medium-sized. The chain combines TRBV9 with TRBJ1-5, with D uncertain. The CDR3 runs 12 residues. The V end lost 7 bases, the J end lost 6 bases, and 11 bases lay between the germline ends. Germline loops: CDR1 SGDLS, CDR2 YYNGEE. CDR3 coding DNA: TGTGCCAGCGGGAGGTGGGGTCAGCCCCAGCATTTT. It yields the protein CASGRWGQPQHF.

This clone was seen only a few times. The chain couples TRBV25-1 to TRBJ1-1, with a weak D call TRBD1 (6 bases). V shed 7 bases and J shed 4 bases, with 19 bases lying between them. Germline V lookup: CDR1 MGHDK, CDR2 SYGVNS. The CDR3 is made up of 15 amino acids. CDR3 protein: CASIPGEVGGTEAFF. The CDR3 bases are TGTGCCAGCATCCCAGGGGAGGTTGGGGGCACTGAAGCTTTCTTT.

This chain joins TRBV29-1 and TRBJ2-3; D ambiguous. Looked up from germline, CDR1 is SQVTM and CDR2 is ANQGSEA. The V end was cut by 4 bases, the J end by 7 bases, with 6 bases between. This CDR3 has 10 amino acids. The CDR3: CSVGSNTQYF. In DNA, the CDR3 is TGCAGCGTTGGTAGCAATACGCAGTATTTT.

V usage is TRBV18 and J usage is TRBJ2-1; 9 positions match TRBD1. The CDR3 is 15 residues long. Germline values: CDR1 KGHSH, CDR2 LQKENI. V shed 2 bases and J 6 bases; nucleotides not matched to a gene: 5. In DNA, the CDR3 is TGTGCCAGCTCACCATCCACAGGGGGCTTCAATGAGCAGTTCTTC. Residues: CASSPSTGGFNEQFF. Filled out from reference TRBV18 and TRBJ2-1, the complete variable domain reads NAGVMQNPRHLVRRRGQEARLRCSPMKGHSHVYWYRQLPEEGLKFMVYLQKENIIDESGMPKERFSAEFPKEGPSILRIQQVVRGDSAAYFCASSPSTGGFNEQFFGPGTRLTVL.

The chain joins TRBV25-1 to TRBJ2-3; 9 nucleotides line up with TRBD2. CDR1 and CDR2 from the germline V gene are MGHDK and SYGVNS. V trimming: 2 bases; J trimming: 2 bases; junction bases outside the gene matches: 8. This CDR3 is 17 amino acids long. CDR3 protein: CASSEGLASGATDTQYF. The CDR3 nucleotides read TGTGCCAGCAGTGAAGGTTTAGCTAGCGGGGCCACAGATACGCAGTATTTT.

This chain links TRBV5-1 with TRBJ2-2, with 9 bases that match TRBD2. Looked up from germline, CDR1 is SGHRS and CDR2 is YFSETQ. After removal of 2 bases from V and 4 bases from J, the junction contained 6 bases not matched to a gene. The CDR3 spans 16 residues. The CDR3 loop reads CASSLIAGVGTGELFF. As DNA, the CDR3 is TGCGCCAGCAGCTTAATAGCGGGAGTGGGCACCGGGGAGCTGTTTTTT.

This clone has a single count. The rearrangement joins TRBV2 to TRBJ1-5; D is undetermined. Germline values: CDR1 SNHLY, CDR2 FYNNEI. V lost 5 bases and J lost 2, with 13 bases in between. This CDR3 comprises 15 residues. CDR3 loop: CASSTSTRGNQPQHF. The CDR3 bases are TGTGCCAGCAGTACTTCTACTAGGGGCAATCAGCCCCAGCATTTT.

This rearrangement joins TRBV5-1 to TRBJ2-1; perhaps TRBD1 as D (5 bases). Per germline, CDR1 SGHRS and CDR2 YFSETQ. V lost 0 bases, J lost 0 bases, and 10 bases lay in between. CDR3 length equals 16 residues. Here the CDR3 DNA reads TGCGCCAGCAGCTTGGTGGGGCCCCCCTCCTACAATGAGCAGTTCTTC. This encodes CASSLVGPPSYNEQFF.

The rearrangement links TRBV19 to TRBJ1-2, with TRBD1 as a possible D gene (5 bases). Per germline, CDR1 LNHDA and CDR2 SQIVND (reference sequence). The CDR3 is made up of 15 amino acids. V was clipped by 7 bases and J by 2 bases, with 17 bases between them. Here the CDR3 DNA reads TGTGCCAGTACCCAATTTGGGGGGGTCAACTATGGCTACACCTTC. Amino acid sequence: CASTQFGGVNYGYTF.

This rearrangement joins TRBV27 to TRBJ2-3, with 12 bases fitting TRBD2. V trimming: 2 bases; J trimming: 6 bases; junction bases outside the gene matches: 9. This CDR3 has 17 residues. Germline-derived CDR1 and CDR2 are MNHEY and SMNVEV (reference sequence). The DNA of the CDR3 is TGTGCCAGCAGTTTAGTGGGTATGACTAGCGGGAGTGATACGCAGTATTTT. Translated: CASSLVGMTSGSDTQYF.

This clone was picked up a small number of times. This chain links TRBV5-4 with TRBJ2-2, with 7 bases that match TRBD2. The V segment lost 3 bases and the J segment 0 bases; nucleotides outside the gene matches: 2. Germline V gene lookup returns CDR1 SGHNT and CDR2 YYREEE (reference sequence). The CDR3 consists of 15 residues. The CDR3 is CASSSGLSNTGELFF. Here the CDR3 DNA reads TGTGCCAGCAGCTCGGGACTATCGAACACCGGGGAGCTGTTTTTT.

The V gene is TRBV6-1, the J gene TRBJ2-5; D is unclear. Between the trimmed V and J ends, which lost 3 bases and 4 bases, there was a span of 18 bases. The length of the CDR3 is 16 residues. Germline loops: CDR1 MNHNS, CDR2 SASEGT. The CDR3 nucleotides read TGTGCCAGCAGTGACACCGGGCCCACTGCCTTAGAGACCCAGTACTTC. This sequence encodes CASSDTGPTALETQYF.

In its sample, this clone was seen once. This CDR3 reads CASSHGLAGHNEQFF. In nucleotides, the CDR3 is TGTGCCAGCAGCCACGGACTAGCGGGCCACAATGAGCAGTTCTTC. J is TRBJ2-1 and V is TRBV6-6; 11 bases fit TRBD2. The ends lost 6 bases at V and 5 bases at J; junction bases unmatched: 6. Per germline, CDR1 MNHNY and CDR2 SVGAGI (reference sequence). This CDR3 spans 15 amino acids.